This T cell receptor (beta chain) was observed in a study of PD-1 blockade in classical Hodgkin lymphoma. Study outcomes and limitations: Newly diagnosed patients reportedly had lower baseline TCR diversity than healthy donors. By C4D1, diversity of CD4+ TCRs had risen significantly, whereas that of CD8+ TCRs had not. What caused the repertoire differences, perhaps disease activity or prior therapy, remains undefined.

To note about this clone: Its antigen remains unidentified.

TCRdb's copy holds only in-frame clones and misses some; the assay was immunoSEQ multiplex PCR. The profile shows 15,000 to 20,000 clones, 70% to 80% of them singletons. Trimming took 1 base from V and 0 from J, leaving 4 bases between them. The germline gives CDR1 SNHLY, CDR2 FYNNEI. CDR3 length: 14 residues. Every patient relapsed after autologous stem cell transplantation, and brentuximab vedotin exposure varied. Complete response, partial response or progressive disease made up the best responses. The material was peripheral blood mononuclear cells (PBMCs), obtained before the second cycle of nivolumab. The chain combines TRBV2 with TRBJ2-1, with D uncertain. The TCR was taken from a human donor with classical Hodgkin lymphoma. The CDR3 loop reads CASSEGSSYNEQFF. CDR3 in DNA: TGTGCCAGCAGTGAAGGGAGCTCCTACAATGAGCAGTTCTTC.